This passage covers 30 T cell receptor beta chains from one sample sequenced in a study of early T cells in non-severe SARS-CoV-2 infection. TCRdb re-called the 5' RACE reads with MiXCR, one entry per CDR3 protein. The sample lists about 26,000 distinct CDR3 sequences, about 3.8% seen once, with about 6.3% in the top ten. The sample comprised whole blood. The receptor source for this set is an adult who was a healthcare worker with PCR-confirmed SARS-CoV-2 infection or an uninfected control (not recorded which).

This clonotype appeared many times. This chain uses TRBV7-9 with TRBJ2-7; TRBD1 aligns across 8 bases. Germline V lookup: CDR1 SEHNR, CDR2 FQNEAQ (reference sequence). J lost 3 bases, V lost 4 bases, and 8 bases had no gene match. This CDR3 comprises 15 residues. The CDR3: CASSSSGQGVYEQYF. The DNA of the CDR3 is TGTGCCAGCAGCTCCAGTGGACAGGGAGTCTACGAGCAGTACTTC. Full variable domain (remainder filled in from reference TRBV7-9 and TRBJ2-7): DTGVSQNPRHKITKRGQNVTFRCDPISEHNRLYWYRQTLGQGPEFLTYFQNEAQLEKSRLLSDRFSAERPKGSFSTLEIQRTEQGDSAMYLCASSSSGQGVYEQYFGPGTRLTVT.

This clonotype was counted only a few times. This sequence joins TRBV4-3 and TRBJ2-1, with 8 bases fitting TRBD1. Looked up from germline, CDR1 is LGHNA and CDR2 is YSLEER. Losses at the gene ends were 4 bases for V and 3 bases for J; bases not matched to a gene: 5. This CDR3 is 15 amino acids long. The CDR3 here is CASSLGQGDYNEQFF. The CDR3, as DNA: TGCGCCAGCAGCCTCGGACAGGGAGACTACAATGAGCAGTTCTTC.

This clonotype has a handful of counts. The V call is TRBV5-1, the J call TRBJ2-6; D is possibly TRBD1 (5 bases). This CDR3 has 16 residues. Germline lookup yields CDR1 SGHRS and CDR2 YFSETQ. V was trimmed by 0 bases and J by 0 bases, leaving 7 bases between them. The DNA for the CDR3 is TGCGCCAGCAGCTTGGACAGGAGCTCTGGGGCCAACGTCCTGACTTTC. It translates to CASSLDRSSGANVLTF.

This clonotype appeared many times. This sequence joins TRBV9 and TRBJ1-1; the D gene is possibly TRBD1 (5 bases). V was clipped by 0 bases and J by 4 bases, with 22 bases between them. CDR3 length equals 18 residues. The germline CDR1 and CDR2 sequences are SGDLS and YYNGEE. CDR3 in amino acids: CASSVETTGSPFFTEAFF. The CDR3 DNA sequence: TGTGCCAGCAGCGTAGAAACTACAGGTAGCCCGTTCTTCACTGAAGCTTTCTTT.

This chain joins TRBV11-2 and TRBJ2-7, with 7 bases identical to TRBD2. J gave up 5 bases and V 2 bases, and 12 bases lay outside the gene matches. Per germline, CDR1 SGHAT and CDR2 FQNNGV. CDR3 length equals 16 residues. The CDR3 sequence is CASSLTGSTSFDEQYF. The DNA of the CDR3 is TGTGCCAGCAGCTTAACGGGTTCGACTAGCTTCGACGAGCAGTACTTC.

The chain joins TRBV10-3 to TRBJ2-7, with D uncertain. Trimming took off 10 bases at V and 5 bases at J, with 12 bases between the two ends. The germline V gene has CDR1 ENHRY and CDR2 SYGVKD. The CDR3 is made up of 11 amino acids. The DNA for the CDR3 is TGTGCCACCATATTCGGAAACGAGCAGTACTTC. Its protein is CATIFGNEQYF.

This clonotype was observed at least ten times. An end of the junction does not agree with germline; a read error may underlie this. The CDR3 sequence: CASSLGYQETQYF. The DNA of the CDR3 is TGTGCTAGCAGCTTAGGGTACCAAGAGACCCAGTACTTC. This sequence joins TRBV7-7 and TRBJ2-5; no clear D. CDR3 length equals 13 residues. Germline V gene lookup returns CDR1 SSHAT and CDR2 FNYEAQ (reference sequence).

This clonotype was recorded at least ten times. The chain carries TRBV7-6 and TRBJ2-3, with D maybe TRBD1 (5 bases). The CDR3 extends over 13 amino acids. Between the trimmed V and J ends, which lost 5 bases and 2 bases, there was a span of 8 bases. Germline V gene lookup returns CDR1 SGHVS and CDR2 FNYEAQ. CDR3 in amino acids: CASSRQPTDTQYF. DNA for the CDR3: TGTGCCAGCAGCCGACAGCCCACAGATACGCAGTATTTT.

The sample holds many counts of this clonotype. V is TRBV11-3 and J is TRBJ2-1; D unresolved. Germline V gene lookup returns CDR1 SGHNT and CDR2 YENEEA. The CDR3 sequence is 13 residues long. V was pared by 2 bases and J by 9 bases, with 11 bases between. The DNA of the CDR3 is TGTGCCAGCAGCTTAAACCCTGCCCGTGAGCAGTTCTTC. Amino acids: CASSLNPAREQFF.

This clonotype has at least ten counts. The gene calls are TRBV20-1 and TRBJ1-1; D is perhaps TRBD1 (6 bases). Trimming removed 2 bases at V and 6 bases at J, with 10 bases between. This CDR3 is built from 12 residues. Looked up from germline, CDR1 is DFQATT and CDR2 is SNEGSKA (reference sequence). The CDR3: CSARPGDAEAFF. In DNA form, the CDR3 reads TGCAGTGCTAGACCAGGGGATGCTGAAGCTTTCTTT.

This clonotype was counted many times. The chain joins TRBV4-1 to TRBJ2-1; the match to TRBD2 covers 9 bases. The CDR3 contains 16 residues. Germline CDR1 MGHRA, CDR2 YSYEKL. The V segment lost 1 base and the J segment 7 bases; nucleotides outside the gene matches: 8. CDR3 amino acids: CASSQASGKFGNEQFF. CDR3 coding DNA: TGCGCCAGCAGCCAAGCTAGCGGGAAATTTGGGAATGAGCAGTTCTTC.

This clonotype was picked up many times. In DNA form, the CDR3 reads TGTGCCAGCAGTTCTGGACAGTCTTATGGCTACACCTTC. Translated: CASSSGQSYGYTF. This chain connects TRBV12-3 or TRBV12-4 to TRBJ1-2; tentatively, D is TRBD1 (6 bases). The CDR3 has 13 residues. Trimming pared 4 bases from V and 5 bases from J, leaving 11 bases between.

This clonotype was counted ten times or more. The gene calls are TRBV9 and TRBJ2-1, with 8 nucleotides matching TRBD1. Looked up from germline, CDR1 is SGDLS and CDR2 is YYNGEE. The CDR3 is 17 amino acids. Trimming cost V 0 bases and J 5 bases; bases outside gene matches: 10. DNA for the CDR3: TGTGCCAGCAGCGTAGGTGAGGGCGGACAGGGAAACAATGAGCAGTTCTTC. Translating gives CASSVGEGGQGNNEQFF.

This clonotype was detected ten times or more. This chain uses TRBV2 with TRBJ1-1, with D hard to call. This CDR3 has 11 amino acids. Trimming pared 4 bases from V and 8 bases from J, leaving 8 bases between. Germline values: CDR1 SNHLY, CDR2 FYNNEI. Here the CDR3 DNA reads TGTGCCAGCAGTGTTCACGGAGAAGCTTTCTTT. Its protein is CASSVHGEAFF. The full variable domain, completed using reference TRBV2 and TRBJ1-1, is EPEVTQTPSHQVTQMGQEVILRCVPISNHLYFYWYRQILGQKVEFLVSFYNNEISEKSEIFDDQFSVERPDGSNFTLKIRSTKLEDSAMYFCASSVHGEAFFGQGTRLTVV.

This clonotype was found many times. The chain joins TRBV9 to TRBJ1-2; tentative D call: TRBD1 (5 bases). V lost 3 bases and J 9 bases, leaving 21 bases between the germline ends. Germline CDR1 is SGDLS and CDR2 is YYNGEE. The CDR3 has 15 amino acids. The CDR3 DNA reads TGTGCCAGCAGCGCGAGTCCCTTTGGGGCGAGGAGCTACACCTTC. Translating gives CASSASPFGARSYTF.

This clonotype was detected many times. J is TRBJ1-5 and V is TRBV7-2; D unclear. CDR1 is SGHTA and CDR2 is FQGNSA in the germline V gene. CDR3 size: 14 residues. Trimming removed 4 bases at V and 4 bases at J, with 11 bases between. This chain's CDR3 is CASSWDQTNQPQHF. Here the CDR3 DNA reads TGTGCCAGCAGCTGGGATCAAACGAATCAGCCCCAGCATTTT.

On this clonotype: Here the CDR3 omits its conserved ending phenylalanine or tryptophan, so a read error is the likely source. The rearrangement joins TRBV6-6 to TRBJ1-2, with TRBD1 matching 8 bases. Germline lookup yields CDR1 MNHNY and CDR2 SVGAGI (reference sequence). With V trimmed by 7 bases and J by 2 bases, 6 bases remained unmatched. The CDR3 sequence is 14 residues long. CDR3: CASKEWTGNYGYTS. CDR3 in DNA: TGTGCCAGCAAGGAGTGGACAGGGAACTATGGCTACACCTCC.

This clonotype was recorded at least ten times. This chain links TRBV12-3 or TRBV12-4 with TRBJ2-7; the match to TRBD1 covers 7 bases. Unmatched junction bases numbered 8, after V lost 3 bases and J lost 0 bases. This CDR3 is built from 16 residues. CDR3 sequence: CASSFYWTGTSYEQYF. CDR3 bases: TGTGCCAGCAGTTTTTACTGGACAGGTACCTCCTACGAGCAGTACTTC.

DNA of the CDR3: TGTGCCAGCAGCTTTGGTCAGGGAATTGACGAGCAGTACTTC. It yields the protein CASSFGQGIDEQYF. V usage is TRBV7-9 and J usage is TRBJ2-7, with TRBD1 as a possible D gene (5 bases). Trimming took off 3 bases at V and 5 bases at J, with 14 bases between the two ends. Per germline, CDR1 SEHNR and CDR2 FQNEAQ (reference sequence). CDR3 size: 14 residues. The entire variable domain, with the rest obtained from reference TRBV7-9 and TRBJ2-7, is as follows: DTGVSQNPRHKITKRGQNVTFRCDPISEHNRLYWYRQTLGQGPEFLTYFQNEAQLEKSRLLSDRFSAERPKGSFSTLEIQRTEQGDSAMYLCASSFGQGIDEQYFGPGTRLTVT.

This clonotype was found many times. The chain uses TRBV20-1 and TRBJ2-7, with D perhaps matching TRBD2 (5 bases). The germline V gene has CDR1 DFQATT and CDR2 SNEGSKA (reference sequence). V was pared by 7 bases and J by 3 bases, with 10 bases between. This CDR3 is built from 11 residues. CDR3 in DNA: TGCAGTGGGCTAGCCAACTACGAGCAGTACTTC. Its translation: CSGLANYEQYF.

Ten or more counts support this clonotype. The chain is built from TRBV29-1 and TRBJ2-3; D is ambiguous. CDR3 length equals 14 residues. CDR1 and CDR2 from the germline V gene are SQVTM and ANQGSEA. Trimming cost V 4 bases and J 0 bases, with 11 bases left between them. The CDR3 sequence: CSVALGRSTDTQYF. CDR3 sequence (DNA): TGCAGCGTTGCCCTAGGACGGAGCACAGATACGCAGTATTTT.

The V call is TRBV7-2, the J call TRBJ2-3; D uncertain. CDR1 is SGHTA and CDR2 is FQGNSA in the germline V gene. The CDR3 consists of 14 residues. Trimming cost V 2 bases and J 6 bases, with 12 bases left between them. CDR3 DNA sequence: TGTGCCAGCAGCTTACTACGCTTTGGGGATACGCAGTATTTT. Amino acid sequence: CASSLLRFGDTQYF. Looking up the rest from reference TRBV7-2 and TRBJ2-3 gives the full variable domain: GAGVSQSPSNKVTEKGKDVELRCDPISGHTALYWYRQSLGQGLEFLIYFQGNSAPDKSGLPSDRFSAERTGGSVSTLTIQRTQQEDSAVYLCASSLLRFGDTQYFGPGTRLTVL.

In its sample, this clonotype was seen many times. As DNA, the CDR3 is TGTGCCAGCCCGTTTAGCCTACTACATGTCGACTACGAGCAGTACTTC. This gives the protein CASPFSLLHVDYEQYF. J is TRBJ2-7 and V is TRBV6-2 or TRBV6-3, with D hard to call. V was trimmed by 8 bases and J by 3 bases, leaving 23 bases between them. In germline, CDR1 is MNHEY, CDR2 SVGEGT. This CDR3 is built from 16 residues.

This clonotype was picked up many times. V and J are TRBV7-2 and TRBJ1-1; D remains unclear. Trimming pared 2 bases from V and 6 bases from J, leaving 7 bases between. The CDR3 spans 12 residues. Germline CDR1 reads SGHTA; CDR2 reads FQGNSA. The CDR3 nucleotides read TGTGCCAGCAGCTTACGTAGGTCTGAAGCTTTCTTT. Translation: CASSLRRSEAFF.

This clonotype occurred many times. The chain is built from TRBV2 and TRBJ2-3, with D possibly being TRBD2 (5 bases). The CDR3 is made up of 12 amino acids. V dropped 7 bases and J dropped 2 bases, with 7 bases sitting between them. Germline V CDR1 and CDR2: SNHLY, FYNNEI. CDR3 sequence: CASNRDTDTQYF. The CDR3 DNA reads TGTGCCAGCAACCGGGACACAGATACGCAGTATTTT.

This clonotype was observed many times. The genes are TRBV7-2 and TRBJ1-2; D is possibly TRBD1 (6 bases). Germline V gene sequence: CDR1 SGHTA, CDR2 FQGNSA. There are 12 residues in the CDR3. The V gene lost 0 bases and the J gene lost 8 bases, with 7 bases spanning the gap. CDR3 sequence reads: CASSLAGGGYTF. The DNA for the CDR3 is TGTGCCAGCAGCTTAGCAGGGGGAGGCTACACCTTC. The full variable domain, with the rest looked up from reference TRBV7-2 and TRBJ1-2, is GAGVSQSPSNKVTEKGKDVELRCDPISGHTALYWYRQSLGQGLEFLIYFQGNSAPDKSGLPSDRFSAERTGGSVSTLTIQRTQQEDSAVYLCASSLAGGGYTFGSGTRLTVV.

This clonotype has ten or more counts. The chain has TRBV18 and TRBJ2-1, with 9 positions matching TRBD2. Trimming at V came to 6 bases and at J to 4 bases, leaving 7 bases not matched to a gene. This CDR3 is built from 15 residues. Germline CDR1 reads KGHSH; CDR2 reads LQKENI. The chain's CDR3 is CASSPGTSLYNEQFF. In DNA form, the CDR3 reads TGTGCCAGCTCCCCCGGGACTAGCCTATACAATGAGCAGTTCTTC.

Many counts were recorded for this clonotype. V is TRBV29-1 and J is TRBJ2-1, with TRBD2 identical over 8 bases. After removal of 7 bases from V and 8 bases from J, the junction contained 4 bases not matched to a gene. This CDR3 is built from 11 residues. Germline CDR1 is SQVTM and CDR2 is ANQGSEA. The CDR3 nucleotides are TGCAGCGCGGGACTAGGCGATGAGCAGTTCTTC. This gives the protein CSAGLGDEQFF.

Many counts were recorded for this clonotype. The rearrangement joins TRBV19 to TRBJ2-5; D may match TRBD1 or TRBD2 (5 bases each). Germline assignment: CDR1 LNHDA and CDR2 SQIVND (reference sequence). Trimming took off 9 bases at V and 4 bases at J, with 21 bases between the two ends. This CDR3 is 15 amino acids long. The CDR3 nucleotides are TGTGCCAGCACTCATACGCGCCAGAGGGGAGAGACCCAGTACTTC. The encoded protein is CASTHTRQRGETQYF.

This clonotype was recorded at least ten times. The chain uses TRBV9 and TRBJ1-6, with D maybe TRBD1 (6 bases). Germline CDR1 is SGDLS and CDR2 is YYNGEE. There are 14 residues in the CDR3. V was pared by 2 bases and J by 8 bases, with 11 bases between. The CDR3 spells CASSVRTEYSPLHF. Here the CDR3 DNA reads TGTGCCAGCAGCGTTCGGACAGAATATTCACCCCTCCACTTT.